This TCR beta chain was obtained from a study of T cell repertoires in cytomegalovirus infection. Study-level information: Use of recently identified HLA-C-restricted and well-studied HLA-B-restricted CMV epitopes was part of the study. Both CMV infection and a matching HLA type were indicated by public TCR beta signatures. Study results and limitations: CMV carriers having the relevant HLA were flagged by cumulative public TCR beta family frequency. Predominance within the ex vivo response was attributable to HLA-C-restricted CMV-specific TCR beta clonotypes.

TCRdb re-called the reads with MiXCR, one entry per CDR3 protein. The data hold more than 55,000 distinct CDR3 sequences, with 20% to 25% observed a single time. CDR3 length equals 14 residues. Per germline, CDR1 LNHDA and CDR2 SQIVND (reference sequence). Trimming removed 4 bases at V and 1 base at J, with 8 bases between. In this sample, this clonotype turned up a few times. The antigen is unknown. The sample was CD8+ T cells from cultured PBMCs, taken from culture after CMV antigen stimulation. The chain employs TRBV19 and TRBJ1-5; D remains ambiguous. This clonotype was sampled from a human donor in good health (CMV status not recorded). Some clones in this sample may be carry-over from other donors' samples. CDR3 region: CASSTYDSNQPQHF. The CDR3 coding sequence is TGTGCCAGTAGTACATATGACAGCAATCAGCCCCAGCATTTT.